These 21 T cell receptor beta chains were sequenced from one sample in a study of CD8 T cells in Susac syndrome. RNA, at about 0.5 to 1 ug, was reverse transcribed with random hexamers. TCRdb reprocessed the immunoSEQ multiplex PCR reads via MiXCR and lists one record per CDR3 protein. The sample carries 180,000 or so distinct CDR3 sequences, around 95% recorded once. The sequenced material came from CD4+ T cells from PBMCs. Receptors originate from a human donor in good health.

This clonotype occurred a few times. The V call is TRBV12-3 or TRBV12-4, the J call TRBJ1-2; 7 bases line up with TRBD1. This CDR3 is 12 amino acids long. J was trimmed by 8 bases and V by 1 base; bases with no gene match: 1. For the CDR3, the DNA is TGTGCCAGCAGTTTAGGGACAGGCGGCTACACCTTC. It encodes CASSLGTGGYTF.

The chain uses TRBV7-3 and TRBJ2-7; D gene ambiguous. Germline-derived CDR1 and CDR2 are SGHTA and FQGTGA. V was clipped by 2 bases and J by 0 bases, with 11 bases between them. This CDR3 contains 15 residues. This CDR3 is CASSLSGASSYEQYF. CDR3 in DNA: TGTGCCAGCAGCTTATCAGGTGCCAGCTCCTACGAGCAGTACTTC.

This rearrangement joins TRBV7-2 to TRBJ2-7; 10 bases line up with TRBD1. V lost 4 bases, J lost 4 bases, and 7 bases stayed unmatched. The germline V gene encodes CDR1 SGHTA and CDR2 FQGNSA. CDR3 length: 15 residues. CDR3 region: CASSSSGTGEYEQYF. The CDR3 DNA follows: TGTGCCAGCAGCTCATCCGGGACAGGGGAATACGAGCAGTACTTC.

The chain is built from TRBV2 and TRBJ2-5; 12 nucleotides line up with TRBD2. CDR1 is SNHLY and CDR2 is FYNNEI in the germline V gene. With V trimmed by 8 bases and J by 4 bases, 2 bases remained unmatched. This CDR3 has 13 amino acids. The CDR3 nucleotides read TGTGCCAGCGAACTAGCGGGGGGAGAGACCCAGTACTTC. The encoded protein is CASELAGGETQYF.

The J gene is TRBJ1-5, the V gene TRBV18; D unresolved. Trimming shortened V by 5 bases and J by 4 bases, and 12 bases separated the two germline ends. CDR3 length equals 14 residues. Germline CDR1 reads KGHSH; CDR2 reads LQKENI. The CDR3 sequence is CASSSKEINQPQHF. The CDR3 region has the DNA TGTGCCAGCTCATCTAAAGAGATAAATCAGCCCCAGCATTTT.

This clonotype is a singleton in its sample. This chain connects TRBV7-2 to TRBJ2-3; D is unclear. The V end was cut by 5 bases, the J end by 2 bases, with 8 bases between. CDR3 length equals 13 residues. The germline V gene has CDR1 SGHTA and CDR2 FQGNSA. The CDR3 nucleotides are TGTGCCAGCAGCCCCACCATCACAGATACGCAGTATTTT. The encoded protein is CASSPTITDTQYF.

This clonotype was recorded once. The chain is built from TRBV10-3 and TRBJ2-1; unclear D gene. V lost 2 bases and J lost 8, with 10 bases in between. The CDR3 runs 13 residues. CDR1 and CDR2 (germline): ENHRY, SYGVKD. CDR3 sequence reads: CAISEPRIDEQFF. DNA for the CDR3: TGTGCCATCAGTGAGCCGCGGATCGATGAGCAGTTCTTC.

The chain couples TRBV20-1 to TRBJ1-6; D might be TRBD1 (5 bases). This CDR3 is 13 amino acids long. Looked up from germline, CDR1 is DFQATT and CDR2 is SNEGSKA (reference sequence). V was pared by 8 bases and J by 5 bases, with 13 bases between. The CDR3 protein is CSSSTADNSPLHF. In DNA, the CDR3 is TGCAGTTCCTCGACAGCCGATAATTCACCCCTCCACTTT.

The chain is built from TRBV12-5 and TRBJ1-5, with D uncertain. Trimming shortened V by 5 bases and J by 4 bases, and 3 bases separated the two germline ends. Germline loops: CDR1 LGHNT, CDR2 FRNRAP. CDR3 length: 11 residues. CDR3 DNA: TGTGCTAGTGGTCAGAATCAGCCCCAGCATTTT. Amino acid sequence: CASGQNQPQHF.

This clonotype was found once. This sequence joins TRBV5-1 and TRBJ1-5; no firm D call. Trimming shortened V by 0 bases and J by 7 bases, and 14 bases separated the two germline ends. The V gene's germline CDR1 is SGHRS and CDR2 YFSETQ. The CDR3 spans 15 residues. CDR3 in DNA: TGCGCCAGCAGCTTGGACGGCCGGCGGGAGCAGCCCCAGCATTTT. Translated: CASSLDGRREQPQHF.

V gene TRBV3-1 combines with J gene TRBJ2-7; TRBD1 is a possible D gene (6 bases). Deletions cut 2 bases from V and 2 bases from J, with 7 bases between. The CDR3 is 13 residues long. The germline CDR1 and CDR2 sequences are LGHDT and YNNKEL (reference sequence). The CDR3 protein is CASSQRTAYEQYF. CDR3 DNA sequence: TGTGCCAGCAGCCAAAGGACAGCCTACGAGCAGTACTTC.

This rearrangement joins TRBV12-3 or TRBV12-4 to TRBJ1-1, with D uncertain. The CDR3 is 13 amino acids. V lost 3 bases and J 3 bases, leaving 8 bases between the germline ends. CDR3 sequence reads: CASSFYPDTEAFF. For the CDR3, the DNA is TGTGCCAGCAGTTTTTATCCGGACACTGAAGCTTTCTTT.

The J gene is TRBJ2-3, the V gene TRBV2, with D possibly TRBD1 on 5 matching bases. V lost 3 bases to trimming and J lost 10 bases, with 8 bases between them. The V gene's germline CDR1 is SNHLY and CDR2 FYNNEI. The CDR3 has 11 residues. For the CDR3, the DNA is TGTGCCAGCAGTGAGGGGCGCCCGCAGTATTTT. It specifies CASSEGRPQYF.

The gene calls are TRBV5-1 and TRBJ1-2; 7 nucleotides line up with TRBD1. The germline V gene has CDR1 SGHRS and CDR2 YFSETQ. There are 13 residues in the CDR3. V trimming: 4 bases; J trimming: 5 bases; junction bases outside the gene matches: 5. The CDR3 DNA reads TGCGCCAGCAGCGTGGACAGGCCGTATGGCTACACCTTC. Protein sequence: CASSVDRPYGYTF.

The chain recombines TRBV6-5 with TRBJ2-3; D gene ambiguous. V was trimmed by 6 bases and J by 1 base, leaving 5 bases between them. CDR3 length equals 12 residues. Germline lookup yields CDR1 MNHEY and CDR2 SVGAGI. CDR3 region: CASRHRTDTQYF. The CDR3 coding sequence is TGTGCCAGCAGGCACCGCACAGATACGCAGTATTTT.

The chain has TRBV6-2 or TRBV6-3 and TRBJ2-3; D perhaps matches TRBD2 (7 bases). The germline V gene encodes CDR1 MNHEY and CDR2 SVGEGT. V was cut by 7 bases and J by 3 bases, with 29 bases left in between. The CDR3 runs to 19 residues. The CDR3 DNA follows: TGTGCCAGCACCCCTTGGGGGGGGCTTAGAAGAACACGAACAGATACGCAGTATTTT. It codes for CASTPWGGLRRTRTDTQYF.

The rearrangement links TRBV20-1 to TRBJ2-3, with D possibly being TRBD1 (6 bases). Germline V gene lookup returns CDR1 DFQATT and CDR2 SNEGSKA (reference sequence). The CDR3 length is 14 residues. V was trimmed by 3 bases and J by 5 bases, leaving 15 bases between them. DNA of the CDR3: TGCAGTGCTAGCATCACAGGGTCCTTAGATACGCAGTATTTT. As protein: CSASITGSLDTQYF.

V and J are TRBV20-1 and TRBJ1-5; D is uncertain. V was pared by 6 bases and J by 4 bases, with 13 bases between. The CDR3 has 13 amino acids. Germline CDR1 DFQATT, CDR2 SNEGSKA (reference sequence). This CDR3 reads CSALREWNQPQHF. In DNA form, the CDR3 reads TGCAGTGCCCTCCGGGAGTGGAATCAGCCCCAGCATTTT.

This chain uses TRBV12-3 or TRBV12-4 with TRBJ1-4; TRBD1 aligns across 8 bases. The V gene end was trimmed by 5 bases and the J gene end by 3 bases; junction bases not matched to a gene: 5. CDR3 length equals 15 residues. The CDR3 coding sequence is TGTGCCAGCAGTGTCCAGGGGGCAGCTAATGAAAAACTGTTTTTT. Protein sequence: CASSVQGAANEKLFF.

The rearrangement joins TRBV20-1 to TRBJ1-5; unclear D gene. The CDR3 is 13 residues long. The germline V gene has CDR1 DFQATT and CDR2 SNEGSKA (reference sequence). Trimming took 3 bases from V and 3 from J, leaving 9 bases between them. The CDR3 DNA sequence: TGCAGTGCTAGCGGGCACCTCAATCAGCCCCAGCATTTT. Translating it yields CSASGHLNQPQHF.

The gene calls are TRBV10-3 and TRBJ1-6, with a weak D call TRBD1 (5 bases). The length of the CDR3 is 15 residues. Trimming removed 7 bases at V and 9 bases at J, with 19 bases between. Germline lookup yields CDR1 ENHRY and CDR2 SYGVKD. The CDR3: CAINLRDREGSPLHF. The CDR3, as DNA: TGTGCCATCAACCTACGGGACCGCGAAGGTTCACCCCTCCACTTT.